The clone carrying this T cell receptor beta chain occurred a few times. Other DNA variants within this sample encode the same CDR3. This table comes from immunoSEQ multiplex PCR, and its TCRdb copy is limited to in-frame clones, with some not included. Here the sample spans some 1,800 clones, around 80% being singletons. CDR1 MNHNS and CDR2 SASEGT come from the germline V gene. V gave up 6 bases and J gave up 3 bases, with 10 bases separating them. The CDR3 contains 13 residues. The entry originates in a study of high-grade serous ovarian cancer treatment subgroups. Tumor samples were taken before definitive surgery or chemotherapy.

V is TRBV6-1 and J is TRBJ2-3; D gene uncertain. Sequencing used tumor tissue. The source of this sequence is a human donor with high-grade serous ovarian cancer. The chain's CDR3 is CASSVGLTDTQYF. The CDR3 nucleotides are TGTGCCAGCAGCGTCGGCTTGACAGATACGCAGTATTTT.